This T cell receptor beta chain was recovered during a study of OX40 agonist ivuxolimab in advanced cancers. Study-level background: Among those treated, three patients had partial responses, one with hepatocellular carcinoma and two with cutaneous melanoma. Study-wide results and caveats: At 0.1 to 3.0 mg/kg, clonal expansion of CD4+ and CD8+ blood T cells had occurred by week 6. Expanded peripheral T cells had an undetermined antigen specificity.

Germline CDR1 is SGHRS and CDR2 is YFSETQ. The CDR3 spans 13 residues. V lost 4 bases to trimming and J lost 11 bases; unmatched junction nucleotides: 11. Note on this clone: Antigen unknown.

TCRdb's table, derived via immunoSEQ multiplex PCR, lists solely in-frame clones and lacks some. The sample records approximately 94,000 clones, 84% being singletons. The source is an adult with an advanced solid tumor such as melanoma, head and neck, liver or kidney cancer. The chain employs TRBV5-1 and TRBJ1-1, with 7 bases fitting TRBD1. Sequencing was performed on CD4+ or CD8+ T cells sorted from blood, taken in a trial of the OX40 agonist ivuxolimab. The CDR3 DNA sequence: TGCGCCAGCAGCCCAATAACAGGGGATGTGGCTTTCTTT. This gives the protein CASSPITGDVAFF.